This T cell receptor (beta chain) was identified during a study of shared clonotypes between healthy human individuals. About the research overall: Every donor yielded three CD4 naive, three CD4 memory, two CD8 naive and one CD8 memory plate.

Method: immunoSEQ multiplex PCR; TCRdb's copy keeps in-frame clones and lacks some. The sample lists 2 million to 3 million clones, 93% occurring once. Only one count was recorded for this clone. No antigen is known for it. Overall study results and limits: Sharing across a few donors was seen in 4% to 6.5% of naive CD4 clonotypes.

The CDR3 has 16 residues. V dropped 2 bases and J dropped 14 bases, with 22 bases sitting between them. CDR1 is MNHEY and CDR2 is SVGAGI in the germline V gene. This clonotype was sampled from a man aged 18 to 29 in good health. Some clones in this sample may be carry-over from other donors' samples. This rearrangement joins TRBV6-5 to TRBJ1-6, with a possible D match to TRBD1 (6 bases). Sequencing was carried out using naive CD4+ T cells from PBMCs. Subset denoted: CD45RA+ positively selected. The CDR3 region is CASSYTGTPGGVALHF. CDR3 nucleotides: TGTGCCAGCAGTTACACCGGGACACCGGGGGGAGTGGCCCTCCACTTT.